This TCR beta chain comes out of a study of technical replicates of blood from several donors. TCRdb's copy holds only in-frame clones and misses some; the assay was immunoSEQ multiplex PCR. This table holds some 80,000 clones, approximately 94% found once. This clone was counted once. V was shortened by 9 bases and J by 3 bases, with 14 bases between the two germline ends. Germline V lookup: CDR1 MNHEY, CDR2 SMNVEV (reference sequence). The length of the CDR3 is 14 residues. The TCR sequence derives from a human donor in good health. The chain recombines TRBV27 with TRBJ2-2; unclear D gene. Sequencing input: T cells isolated from PBMCs. CDR3 bases: TGTGCCAGTAGCCAATCCACCTACACCGGGGAGCTGTTTTTT. Its translation is CASSQSTYTGELFF.